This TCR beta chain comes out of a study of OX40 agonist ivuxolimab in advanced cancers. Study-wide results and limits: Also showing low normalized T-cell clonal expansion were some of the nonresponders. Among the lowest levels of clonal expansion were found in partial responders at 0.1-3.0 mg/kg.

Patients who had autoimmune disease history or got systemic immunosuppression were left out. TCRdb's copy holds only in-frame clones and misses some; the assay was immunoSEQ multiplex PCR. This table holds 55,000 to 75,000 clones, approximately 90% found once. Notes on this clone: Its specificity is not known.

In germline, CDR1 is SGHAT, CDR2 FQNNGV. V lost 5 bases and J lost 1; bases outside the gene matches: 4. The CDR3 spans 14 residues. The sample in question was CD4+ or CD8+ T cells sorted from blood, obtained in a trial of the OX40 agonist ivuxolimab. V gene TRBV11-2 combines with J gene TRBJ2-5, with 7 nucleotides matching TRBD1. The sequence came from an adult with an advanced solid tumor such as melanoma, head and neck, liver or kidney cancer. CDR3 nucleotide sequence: TGTGCCAGCAGCCGGGGACAGACCCAAGAGACCCAGTACTTC. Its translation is CASSRGQTQETQYF.